This T cell receptor (beta chain) was sequenced in a study of beta chain features in type 1 diabetes. The CDR3 is made up of 15 amino acids. Germline V gene sequence: CDR1 SGHNT, CDR2 YYREEE (reference sequence). Trimming at V came to 4 bases and at J to 4 bases, leaving 10 bases not matched to a gene. The authors obtained over 95% purity in all sorted populations. Expressed TCRB transcripts were sequenced because the entire RNA isolate underwent reverse transcription. Only in-frame clones appear in the TCRdb table, and some are missing; sequencing was by immunoSEQ multiplex PCR. This sample has about 290,000 clones, with 8% found just once.

The sequence came from a woman between 18 and 29 years old in good health. This chain connects TRBV5-4 to TRBJ1-1; 7 nucleotides match TRBD1. Input material: central memory CD4+ T cells from blood. The CDR3 DNA follows: TGTGCCAGCAGCCTTGGAGGGGGCTCAGGCACTGAAGCTTTCTTT. Protein product: CASSLGGGSGTEAFF.